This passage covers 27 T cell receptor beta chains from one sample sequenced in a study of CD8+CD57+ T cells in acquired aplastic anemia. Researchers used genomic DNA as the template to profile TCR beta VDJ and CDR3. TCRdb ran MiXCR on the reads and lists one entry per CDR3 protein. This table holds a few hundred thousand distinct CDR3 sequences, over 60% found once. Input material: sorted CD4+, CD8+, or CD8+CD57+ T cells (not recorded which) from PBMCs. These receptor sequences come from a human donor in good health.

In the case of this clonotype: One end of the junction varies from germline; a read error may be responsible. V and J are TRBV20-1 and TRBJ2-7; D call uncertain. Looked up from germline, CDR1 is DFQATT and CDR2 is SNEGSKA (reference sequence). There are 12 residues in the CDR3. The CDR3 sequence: CSARFSSYGQYF. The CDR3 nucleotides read TGCAGTGCTAGATTTAGCTCCTACGGGCAGTACTTC.

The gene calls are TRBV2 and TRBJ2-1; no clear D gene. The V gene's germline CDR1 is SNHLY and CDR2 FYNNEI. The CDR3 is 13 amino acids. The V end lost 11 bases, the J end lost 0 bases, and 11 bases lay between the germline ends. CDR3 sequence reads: CASSLRSYNEQFF. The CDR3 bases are TGTGCCTCCTCACTACGCTCCTACAATGAGCAGTTCTTC. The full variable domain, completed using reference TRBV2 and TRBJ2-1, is EPEVTQTPSHQVTQMGQEVILRCVPISNHLYFYWYRQILGQKVEFLVSFYNNEISEKSEIFDDQFSVERPDGSNFTLKIRSTKLEDSAMYFCASSLRSYNEQFFGPGTRLTVL.

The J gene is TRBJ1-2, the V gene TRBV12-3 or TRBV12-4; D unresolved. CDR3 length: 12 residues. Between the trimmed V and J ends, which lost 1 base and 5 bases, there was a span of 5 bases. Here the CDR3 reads CASSLGEYGYTF. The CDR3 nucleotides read TGTGCCAGCAGTTTAGGGGAATATGGCTACACCTTC.

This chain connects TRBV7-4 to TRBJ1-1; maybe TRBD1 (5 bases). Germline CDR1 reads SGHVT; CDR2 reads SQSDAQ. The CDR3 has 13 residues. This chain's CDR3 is CASGLWGMAEAFF. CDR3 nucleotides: TGTGCTAGTGGTTTATGGGGGATGGCTGAAGCTTTCTTT. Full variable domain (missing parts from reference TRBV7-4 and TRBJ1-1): GAGVSQSPRYKVAKRGRDVALRCDSISGHVTLYWYRQTLGQGSEVLTYSQSDAQRDKSGRPSGRFSAERPERSVSTLKIQRTEQGDSAVYLCASGLWGMAEAFFGQGTRLTVV.

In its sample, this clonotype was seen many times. The CDR3 loop reads CASSLFTGGDTGELFF. The CDR3 DNA is TGTGCCAGCAGCTTGTTTACAGGGGGGGACACCGGGGAGCTGTTTTTT. This chain connects TRBV5-6 to TRBJ2-2; D perhaps matches TRBD1 (8 bases). Trimming cost V 1 base and J 3 bases, with 13 bases left between them. CDR3 length equals 16 residues. Germline V CDR1 and CDR2: SGHDT, YYEEEE.

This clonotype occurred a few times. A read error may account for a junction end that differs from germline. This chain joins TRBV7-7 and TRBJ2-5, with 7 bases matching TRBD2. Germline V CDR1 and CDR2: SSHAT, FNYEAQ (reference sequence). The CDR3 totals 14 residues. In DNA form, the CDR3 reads TGTGCTAGCAGCTTAGGCAATGGGGAGGGGACCCAGTACTTC. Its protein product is CASSLGNGEGTQYF.

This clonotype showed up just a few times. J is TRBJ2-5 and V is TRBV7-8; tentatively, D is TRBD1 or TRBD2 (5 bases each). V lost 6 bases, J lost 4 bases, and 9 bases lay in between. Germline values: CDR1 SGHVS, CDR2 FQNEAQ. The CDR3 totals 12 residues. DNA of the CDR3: TGTGCCAGCAGGGAGAGGGGAGAGACCCAGTACTTC. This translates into CASRERGETQYF.

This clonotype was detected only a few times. CDR3 nucleotide sequence: TGTGCCAGCAGTCGCACCGGGGGCGGGGAACTGTTTTTT. This encodes CASSRTGGGELFF. V and J are TRBV2 and TRBJ1-4, with a tentative D call TRBD1 (6 bases). V was trimmed by 5 bases and J by 12 bases, leaving 16 bases between them. In germline, CDR1 is SNHLY, CDR2 FYNNEI. CDR3 length: 13 amino acids.

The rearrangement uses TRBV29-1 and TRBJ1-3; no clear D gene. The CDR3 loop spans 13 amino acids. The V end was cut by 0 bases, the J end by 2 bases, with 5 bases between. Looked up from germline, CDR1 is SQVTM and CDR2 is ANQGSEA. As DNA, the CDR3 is TGCAGCGTTGAAGAGGTCACTGGAAACACCATATATTTT. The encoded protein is CSVEEVTGNTIYF.

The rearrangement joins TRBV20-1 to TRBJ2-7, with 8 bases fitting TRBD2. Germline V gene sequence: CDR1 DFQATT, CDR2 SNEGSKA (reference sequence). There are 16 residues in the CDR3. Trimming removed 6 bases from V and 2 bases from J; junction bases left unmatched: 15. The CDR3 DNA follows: TGCAGTGCCCAAGTCGGGTCGGGGACTAGGACCTACGAGCAGTACTTC. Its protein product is CSAQVGSGTRTYEQYF.

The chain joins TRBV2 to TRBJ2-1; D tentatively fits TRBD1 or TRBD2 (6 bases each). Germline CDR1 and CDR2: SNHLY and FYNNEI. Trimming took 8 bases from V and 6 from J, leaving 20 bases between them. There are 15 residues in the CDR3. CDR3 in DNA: TGTGCCAGCTTTATTCTGGTAGGAGGGGGCAATGAGCAGTTCTTC. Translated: CASFILVGGGNEQFF. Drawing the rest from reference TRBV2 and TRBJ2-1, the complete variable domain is EPEVTQTPSHQVTQMGQEVILRCVPISNHLYFYWYRQILGQKVEFLVSFYNNEISEKSEIFDDQFSVERPDGSNFTLKIRSTKLEDSAMYFCASFILVGGGNEQFFGPGTRLTVL.

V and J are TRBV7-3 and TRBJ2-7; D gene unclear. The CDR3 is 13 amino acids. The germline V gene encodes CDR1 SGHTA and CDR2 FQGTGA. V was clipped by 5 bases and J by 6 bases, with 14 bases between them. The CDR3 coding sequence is TGTGCCAGCAGCCTCTCTATGGGCACCGAGCAGTACTTC. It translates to CASSLSMGTEQYF.

CDR3 region: CASSGSGGRTGELFF. Written as DNA, the CDR3 is TGTGCCAGCAGCGGATCGGGGGGCCGCACCGGGGAGCTGTTTTTT. The chain uses TRBV9 and TRBJ2-2; D perhaps matches TRBD2 (7 bases). Trimming left V 3 bases short and J 4 bases short, with 13 bases between. This CDR3 is built from 15 residues. Germline CDR1 is SGDLS and CDR2 is YYNGEE.

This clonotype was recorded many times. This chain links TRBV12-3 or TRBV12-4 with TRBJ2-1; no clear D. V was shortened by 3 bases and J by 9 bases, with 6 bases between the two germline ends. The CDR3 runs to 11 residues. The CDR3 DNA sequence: TGTGCCAGCAGTTTCGGCACTGAGCAGTTCTTC. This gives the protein CASSFGTEQFF.

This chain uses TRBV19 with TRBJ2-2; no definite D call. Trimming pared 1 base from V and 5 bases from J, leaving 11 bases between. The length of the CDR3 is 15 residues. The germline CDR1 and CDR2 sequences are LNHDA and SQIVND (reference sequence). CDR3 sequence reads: CASSIARQLTGELFF. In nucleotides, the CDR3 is TGTGCCAGTAGTATAGCTCGGCAGCTGACCGGGGAGCTGTTTTTT.

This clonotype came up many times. In DNA form, the CDR3 reads TGCGCCAGCAGCTTGGACAGTACCTACAATGAGCAGTTCTTC. It is translated as CASSLDSTYNEQFF. The chain is built from TRBV5-1 and TRBJ2-1; the D is unclear. The length of the CDR3 is 14 residues. Germline V gene lookup returns CDR1 SGHRS and CDR2 YFSETQ. Between the trimmed V and J ends, which lost 0 bases and 2 bases, there was a span of 6 bases.

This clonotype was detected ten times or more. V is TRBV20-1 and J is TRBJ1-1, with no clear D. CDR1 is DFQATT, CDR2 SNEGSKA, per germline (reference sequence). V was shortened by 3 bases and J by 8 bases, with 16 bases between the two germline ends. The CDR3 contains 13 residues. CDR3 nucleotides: TGCAGTGCTAGGGAGGCAGGCGTGTACGAAGCTTTCTTT. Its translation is CSAREAGVYEAFF.

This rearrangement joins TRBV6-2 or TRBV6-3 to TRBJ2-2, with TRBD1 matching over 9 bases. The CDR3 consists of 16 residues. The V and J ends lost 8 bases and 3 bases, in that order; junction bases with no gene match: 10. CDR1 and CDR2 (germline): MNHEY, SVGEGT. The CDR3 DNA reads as TGTGCCAGCCTACGTACAGGGGGCGCTTACACCGGGGAGCTGTTTTTT. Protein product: CASLRTGGAYTGELFF.

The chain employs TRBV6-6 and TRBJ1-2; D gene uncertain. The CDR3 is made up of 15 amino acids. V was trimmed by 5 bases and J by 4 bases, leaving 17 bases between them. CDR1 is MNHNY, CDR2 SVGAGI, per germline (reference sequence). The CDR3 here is CASSEGSRVSYGYTF. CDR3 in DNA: TGTGCCAGCAGTGAAGGGTCAAGGGTGTCCTATGGCTACACCTTC.

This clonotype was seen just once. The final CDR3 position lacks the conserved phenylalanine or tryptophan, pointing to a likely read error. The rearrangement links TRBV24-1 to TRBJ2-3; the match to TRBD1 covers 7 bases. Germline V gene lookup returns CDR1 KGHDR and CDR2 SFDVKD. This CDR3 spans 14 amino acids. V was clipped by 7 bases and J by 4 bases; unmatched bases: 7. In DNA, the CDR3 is TGTGCCACCAGCCCGACAGGGAAGGCAGATACGCAGTATTCT. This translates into CATSPTGKADTQYS.

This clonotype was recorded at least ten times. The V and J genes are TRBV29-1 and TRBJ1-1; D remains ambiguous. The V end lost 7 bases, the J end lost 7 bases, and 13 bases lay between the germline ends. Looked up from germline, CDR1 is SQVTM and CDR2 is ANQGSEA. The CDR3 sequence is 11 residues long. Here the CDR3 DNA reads TGCAGCGGCCGCGAAGGACTTGAAGCTTTCTTT. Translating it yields CSGREGLEAFF.

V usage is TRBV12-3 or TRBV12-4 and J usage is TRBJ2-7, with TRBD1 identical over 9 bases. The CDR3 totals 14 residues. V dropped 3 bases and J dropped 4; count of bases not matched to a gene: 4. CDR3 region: CASSFRGQGYEQYF. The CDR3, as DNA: TGTGCCAGCAGTTTTAGGGGACAGGGATACGAGCAGTACTTC.

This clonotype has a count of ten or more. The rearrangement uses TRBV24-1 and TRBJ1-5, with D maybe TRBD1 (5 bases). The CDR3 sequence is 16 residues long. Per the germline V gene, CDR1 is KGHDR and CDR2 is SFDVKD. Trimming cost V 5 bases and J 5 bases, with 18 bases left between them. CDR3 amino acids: CATSVGTQGAYQPQHF. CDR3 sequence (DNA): TGTGCCACCAGTGTAGGAACGCAGGGCGCGTATCAGCCCCAGCATTTT.

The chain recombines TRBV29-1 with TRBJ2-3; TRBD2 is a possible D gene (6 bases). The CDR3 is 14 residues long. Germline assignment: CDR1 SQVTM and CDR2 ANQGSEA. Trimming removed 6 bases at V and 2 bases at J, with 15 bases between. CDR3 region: CSVRGAFLTDTQYF. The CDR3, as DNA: TGCAGCGTCCGCGGGGCCTTCCTCACAGATACGCAGTATTTT.

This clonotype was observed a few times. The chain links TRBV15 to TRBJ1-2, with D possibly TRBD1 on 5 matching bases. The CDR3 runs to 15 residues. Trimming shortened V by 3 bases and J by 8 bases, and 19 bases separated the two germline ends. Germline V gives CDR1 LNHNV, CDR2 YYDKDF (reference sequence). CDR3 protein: CATSRGGRGLGGYTF. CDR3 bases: TGTGCCACCAGCAGGGGAGGGAGGGGACTAGGAGGCTACACCTTC.

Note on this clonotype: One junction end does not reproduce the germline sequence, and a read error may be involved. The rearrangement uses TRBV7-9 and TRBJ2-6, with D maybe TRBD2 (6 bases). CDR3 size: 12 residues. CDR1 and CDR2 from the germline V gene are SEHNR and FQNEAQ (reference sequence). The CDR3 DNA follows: TGTGCCAGCAGCTTGGTAGGGAGGACTGAAGCTTTC. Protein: CASSLVGRTEAF.

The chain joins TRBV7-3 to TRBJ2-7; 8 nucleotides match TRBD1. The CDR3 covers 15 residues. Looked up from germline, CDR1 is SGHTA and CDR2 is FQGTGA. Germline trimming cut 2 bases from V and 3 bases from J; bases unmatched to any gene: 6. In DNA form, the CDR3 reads TGTGCCAGCAGCTTAGTCGGACAGGGAAACTACGAGCAGTACTTC. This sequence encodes CASSLVGQGNYEQYF.